This T cell receptor beta chain was recorded in a study of T cells in Graves' hyperthyroidism and ophthalmopathy. For the study at large: Pretreatment peripheral blood was obtained at initial diagnosis. Broader study findings: Clonotypes that were expanded in thyroid above 0.001 mostly appeared in blood too. A model of 13 V-J features distinguished ophthalmopathy from stable hyperthyroidism.

In the case of this clonotype: Its antigen is not identified.

Amplification yielded TCR beta CDR3 regions, with RNA transcripts as the source. The HTBI primer set served for first-round RT-PCR of the TCR CDR3. Each CDR3 protein is one row after TCRdb ran MiXCR on the multiplex PCR reads. The sample lists hundreds of thousands of distinct CDR3 sequences; 14% were seen once. The sequence came from a woman between 35 and 50 years old with Graves' hyperthyroidism. Input material: blood.

The CDR3 DNA follows: TGTGCCAGCAGTTTACGAAAAAAAGCGGGAGGGCCCGGCGGGGAGCTGTTTTTT. It translates to CASSLRKKAGGPGGELFF. V is TRBV12-3 or TRBV12-4 and J is TRBJ2-2; 10 bases align to TRBD2. V lost 2 bases, J lost 7 bases, and 13 bases stayed unmatched. The CDR3 loop spans 18 amino acids.